Included here is one T cell receptor (beta chain) sequence, with context. Sequencing used immunoSEQ multiplex PCR; TCRdb keeps in-frame clones, though not all of them. The profile shows roughly 56,000 clones, over 85% of them singletons. These data are taken from a study of siplizumab effects on memory and regulatory T cells. CDR3 length: 16 amino acids. Germline values: CDR1 GTSNPN, CDR2 SVGIG (reference sequence). The V and J ends lost 4 bases and 3 bases respectively, with 19 bases between them. The source is a human donor in good health. This sequence joins TRBV30 and TRBJ2-1; a weak D match, TRBD2 (6 bases). The material sequenced was CD8+ T cells sorted from blood. CDR3 coding DNA: TGTGCCTGGATCATCGGCGGGAACGGCCTCTACAATGAGCAGTTCTTC. Its protein product is CAWIIGGNGLYNEQFF.